A selection of T cell receptor beta chains follows, all from one sample in a study of human T cells and chemical hapten exposure. In TCRdb, the RACE reads were re-called with MiXCR into one record per CDR3 protein. This sample has some 100,000 distinct CDR3 sequences, with 9% to 9.5% found just once. This material consisted of whole blood, taken in connection with sensitization to the hapten diphenylcyclopropenone (DPC). The origin of the receptors is a woman aged 40 to 49 with alopecia areata. Some clones in this sample may be carry-over from other donors' samples. CDR3s leave out the opening cysteine and the closing phenylalanine or tryptophan. Fields, in order: clone size, V gene, CDR3 length, CDR3 protein. For some rows the clone size is stated as once, few or many, or as a class when expanded; others skip it.

few,TRBV4-3,14,ASSFRLANMNYEQY
NA,TRBV27,12,ASSPGTANEKLF
NA,TRBV29-1,10,SATAQGEKLF
many,TRBV20-1,11,SAALAGGNEQF
many,TRBV19,13,ASSMTGLSSYEQY
few,TRBV2,13,ASDAVPENNQPQH
few,TRBV2,12,ASSGTSQSYEQY
many,TRBV20-1,13,SALVPGLAVNEQF
NA,TRBV5-1,12,ASSLAQRTDTQY
many,TRBV11-2,13,ASSRDLLPSYEQY
NA,TRBV28,10,ASSLGGWPQH
many,TRBV4-1,14,ASSQDRVSYNSPLH
few,TRBV30,10,AWGQEYTEAF
NA,TRBV5-4,13,ASSLGLADSREQY
NA,TRBV5-4,14,ASSRRRLAGDNEQF
few,TRBV20-1,9,SARQGSGYT
few,TRBV28,16,ASRPRPGLRLGLYEQY
NA,TRBV4-1,13,ASSQDDGSSYEQY
many,TRBV6-5,11,ASWGGGANVLT
NA,TRBV4-1,14,ASSQAGVLALSEQF
few,TRBV4-2,13,ASSPGGGGDQPQH
NA,TRBV7-2,12,ASSRDRGYEKLF
NA,TRBV7-3,13,ASRPTSGRSYEQY
many,TRBV5-1,13,ASSMGELVSYEQY
many,TRBV7-9,13,ASSNRLVGQETQY
many,TRBV7-2,13,ASSPRGYSNQPQH
few,TRBV9,10,ASSGSGYEQY
NA,TRBV30,12,AWSSAGGLVEQY
many,TRBV12-3/TRBV12-4,11,ASSFDANSPLH
NA,TRBV10-3,16,AIRDLSRGAVVTDTQY
few,TRBV24-1,15,ATSDPAGQGNTGELF
many,TRBV5-1,12,ASSSGEGYYGYT
few,TRBV18,13,ASSLQDRVQETQY
few,TRBV12-3/TRBV12-4,14,ASSLTSGRSQETQY
few,TRBV2,10,ASRTAASPLH
few,TRBV5-1,11,ASEEGNTGELF
NA,TRBV6-2/TRBV6-3,12,ASRPSDGYYEQY
few,TRBV7-8,18,ASSQTGGWTSGTLTYEQY
many,TRBV6-5,15,ASSYFGQGVITDTQY
many,TRBV7-3,11,ASSSTGGYGYT
NA,TRBV4-3,14,ASSQGRTSLGGEQF
NA,TRBV14,13,ASSRGRGSYNEQF
many,TRBV6-2/TRBV6-3,11,ASSYSLEETQY
few,TRBV4-3,16,ASSQEGGLAGPAYEQY